Given below is one TCR beta chain in context. No antigen is known for it. This CDR3 spans 15 amino acids. The V gene end was trimmed by 4 bases and the J gene end by 5 bases; junction bases not matched to a gene: 5. Germline V CDR1 and CDR2: SGHNT, YYREEE (reference sequence). This specimen comes from a study of cytomegalovirus exposure and HLA in healthy donors. General study findings and limits: The authors later found most CMV-associated TCR beta chains appeared HLA-restricted. Researchers reported that a few CMV-associated chains were confirmed in vitro as CMV antigen-specific.

The PCR used 60 Vbeta and 13 Jbeta primers. Assay used: immunoSEQ multiplex PCR; TCRdb lists only in-frame clones, some missing. In total, the table holds 130,000 or so clones. The rearrangement links TRBV5-4 to TRBJ2-1; 11 nucleotides line up with TRBD2. Sequencing was carried out using PBMCs. The origin of this receptor is a young woman in good health and CMV-seronegative. The CDR3 loop is CASSPTSGTHNEQFF. For the CDR3, the DNA is TGTGCCAGCAGCCCGACTAGCGGGACCCACAATGAGCAGTTCTTC.